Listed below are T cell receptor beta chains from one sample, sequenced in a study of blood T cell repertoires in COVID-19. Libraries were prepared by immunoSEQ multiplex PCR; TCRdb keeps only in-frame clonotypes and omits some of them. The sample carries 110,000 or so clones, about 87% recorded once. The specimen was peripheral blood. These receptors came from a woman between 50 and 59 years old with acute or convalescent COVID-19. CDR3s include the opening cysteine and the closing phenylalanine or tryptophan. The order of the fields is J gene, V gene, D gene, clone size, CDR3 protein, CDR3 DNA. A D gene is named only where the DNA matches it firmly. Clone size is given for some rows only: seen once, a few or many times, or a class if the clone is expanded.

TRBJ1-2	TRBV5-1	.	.	CASSLGGANYGYTF	TGCGCCAGCAGCTTGGGGGGAGCTAACTATGGCTACACCTTC
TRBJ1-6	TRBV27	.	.	CASSRGTYSPLHF	TGTGCCAGCAGTAGGGGTACGTACTCACCCCTCCACTTT
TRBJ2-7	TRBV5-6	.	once	CASSAHRDEQYF	TGTGCCAGCAGCGCCCACAGGGACGAGCAGTACTTC
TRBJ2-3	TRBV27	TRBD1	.	CASSPWDRGTDTQYF	TGTGCCAGCAGTCCTTGGGACAGGGGAACGGATACGCAGTATTTT
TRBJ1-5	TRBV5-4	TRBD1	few	CASSLSGGQPQHF	TGTGCCAGCAGCTTATCAGGGGGTCAGCCCCAGCATTTT
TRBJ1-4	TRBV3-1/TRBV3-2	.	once	CASSQGEHEKLFF	TGTGCCAGCAGCCAAGGGGAGCATGAAAAACTGTTTTTT
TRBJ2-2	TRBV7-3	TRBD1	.	CASSLIGQGRTGELFF	TGTGCCAGCAGCTTGATTGGACAGGGGAGGACCGGGGAGCTGTTTTTT
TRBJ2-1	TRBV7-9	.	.	CASSLVGRGYDEQFF	TGTGCCAGCAGCTTAGTTGGCAGGGGTTATGATGAGCAGTTCTTC
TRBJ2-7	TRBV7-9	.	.	CASSDTGTFSYEQYF	TGTGCCAGCAGCGACACCGGGACTTTCTCCTACGAGCAGTACTTC
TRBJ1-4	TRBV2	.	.	CASRGATNEKLFF	TGTGCCAGCCGGGGGGCAACTAATGAAAAACTGTTTTTT
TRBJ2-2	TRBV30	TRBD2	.	CAWSLVAGGLANTGELFF	TGTGCCTGGAGTCTGGTAGCGGGGGGGCTAGCGAACACCGGGGAGCTGTTTTTT
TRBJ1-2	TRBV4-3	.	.	CASSQLGLFYGYTF	TGCGCCAGCAGCCAACTGGGACTGTTCTATGGCTACACCTTC
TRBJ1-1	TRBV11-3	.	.	CASSQQGATEAFF	TGTGCCAGCAGCCAACAGGGAGCCACTGAGGCTTTCTTT
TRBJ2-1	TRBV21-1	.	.	CASSKTDEQFF	TGTGCCAGCAGCAAAACGGATGAGCAGTTCTTC
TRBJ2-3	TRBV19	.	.	CASSIGHAGTDTQYF	TGTGCCAGTAGTATTGGTCACGCAGGCACAGATACGCAGTATTTT
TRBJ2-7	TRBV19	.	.	CASSTKPSGLISYEQYF	TGTGCCAGTAGTACAAAACCCTCGGGACTGATCTCCTACGAGCAGTACTTC
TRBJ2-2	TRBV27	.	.	CASSGREAGELFF	TGTGCCAGCAGCGGGAGAGAGGCCGGGGAGCTGTTTTTT
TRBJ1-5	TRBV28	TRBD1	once	CASSGQGRGNQPQHF	TGTGCCAGTTCGGGACAGGGTAGGGGCAATCAGCCCCAGCATTTT
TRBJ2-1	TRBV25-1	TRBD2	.	CASSEQASGEYNEQFF	TGTGCCAGCAGTGAACAAGCTAGCGGGGAATACAATGAGCAGTTCTTC
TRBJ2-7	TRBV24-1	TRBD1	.	CATSALSRQGGSYEQYF	TGTGCCACCAGTGCTTTGTCGAGACAGGGGGGCTCCTACGAGCAGTACTTC
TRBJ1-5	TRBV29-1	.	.	CSVGQGSNQPQHF	TGCAGCGTTGGGCAGGGTAGCAATCAGCCCCAGCATTTT
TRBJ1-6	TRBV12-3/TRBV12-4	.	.	CASRWASSPLHF	TGTGCCAGCCGATGGGCGAGTTCACCCCTCCACTTT
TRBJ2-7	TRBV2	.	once	CASSGQSPPFEQYF	TGTGCCAGCAGTGGACAGTCTCCCCCTTTCGAGCAGTACTTC
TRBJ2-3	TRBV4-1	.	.	CASSQVARQSTDTQYF	TGCGCCAGCAGCCAAGTCGCTAGGCAAAGCACAGATACGCAGTATTTT
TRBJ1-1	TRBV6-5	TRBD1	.	CASSYSWTGNTEAFF	TGTGCCAGCAGTTACTCGTGGACAGGGAACACTGAAGCTTTCTTT
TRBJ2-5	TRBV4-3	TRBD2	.	CASSQSAAGTSEETQYF	TGCGCCAGCAGCCAAAGCGCGGCCGGGACTAGCGAAGAGACCCAGTACTTC
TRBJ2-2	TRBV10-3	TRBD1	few	CAISLDRALWNGELFF	TGTGCCATCAGTCTTGACAGGGCTTTGTGGAACGGGGAGCTGTTTTTT
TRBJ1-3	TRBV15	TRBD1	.	CATRRQGSGNTIYF	TGTGCCACCAGGAGACAGGGCTCTGGAAACACCATATATTTT
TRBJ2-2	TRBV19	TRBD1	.	CASSRIIGGFNTGELFF	TGTGCCAGTAGTCGTATTATAGGGGGCTTTAACACCGGGGAGCTGTTTTTT
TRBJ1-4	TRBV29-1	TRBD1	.	CSVRDSEKLFF	TGCAGCGTTCGGGACAGCGAAAAACTGTTTTTT
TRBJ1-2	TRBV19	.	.	CASSGAESGYTF	TGTGCCAGTAGTGGGGCAGAAAGTGGCTACACCTTC
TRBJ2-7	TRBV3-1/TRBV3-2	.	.	CASSQGNPPGEQYF	TGTGCCAGCAGCCAAGGAAATCCCCCCGGCGAGCAGTACTTC
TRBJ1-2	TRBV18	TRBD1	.	CASFTTGEAHGYTF	TGTGCCAGCTTCACCACAGGGGAGGCCCATGGCTACACCTTC